This entry lists 29 T cell receptor beta chains sequenced from one sample in a study of graft-versus-host responses after intestinal transplantation. This table comes from immunoSEQ multiplex PCR, and its TCRdb copy is limited to in-frame clones, with some not included. The sample lists some 90,000 clones; 85% to 95% were seen once. No antigens are known for them. Here the sequenced sample was unstimulated CD8+ T cells sorted from spleen or lymph node cells, taken before intestinal transplant. The receptor set was obtained from a human donor who received an intestinal transplant.

V usage is TRBV10-3 and J usage is TRBJ2-3, with 10 bases fitting TRBD1. The CDR3 loop spans 15 amino acids. The trim removed 9 bases at V and 4 bases at J, leaving 10 bases unmatched. Germline CDR1 ENHRY, CDR2 SYGVKD. CDR3 nucleotide sequence: TGTGCCATAGACGGACAGGGGGAACGGGCAGATACGCAGTATTTT. As protein: CAIDGQGERADTQYF.

The chain has TRBV7-9 and TRBJ2-1; 9 bases agree with TRBD2. Per the germline V gene, CDR1 is SEHNR and CDR2 is FQNEAQ (reference sequence). After removal of 3 bases from V and 7 bases from J, the junction contained 7 bases not matched to a gene. CDR3 length: 15 residues. The CDR3 region has the DNA TGTGCCAGCAGCTTTAGCGGGAGTGACTTGAATGAGCAGTTCTTC. This sequence encodes CASSFSGSDLNEQFF.

V and J are TRBV4-1 and TRBJ1-6; unclear D gene. Germline V CDR1 and CDR2: MGHRA, YSYEKL. The CDR3 totals 15 residues. Between the trimmed V and J ends, which lost 1 base and 7 bases, there was a span of 11 bases. The CDR3 sequence is CASSQVFLFNSPLHF. The CDR3 bases are TGCGCCAGCAGCCAAGTTTTTCTTTTCAATTCACCCCTCCACTTT.

This clone was counted once. CDR3 region: CASSRKDIGPYEQYF. In DNA, the CDR3 is TGTGCCAGCAGCCGGAAAGACATTGGGCCCTACGAGCAGTACTTC. The chain uses TRBV6-1 and TRBJ2-7; D is unresolved. CDR3 length equals 15 residues. The germline gives CDR1 MNHNS, CDR2 SASEGT. Trimming removed 6 bases from V and 2 bases from J, with 17 bases in between.

The chain joins TRBV6-1 to TRBJ2-3; no clear D gene. The V end lost 8 bases, the J end lost 0 bases, and 15 bases lay between the germline ends. The CDR3 is 15 amino acids. CDR1 MNHNS and CDR2 SASEGT come from the germline V gene. CDR3 residues: CASRDSRTSTDTQYF. CDR3 nucleotides: TGTGCCAGCCGCGACTCTAGAACTAGCACAGATACGCAGTATTTT.

The genes are TRBV29-1 and TRBJ1-1; TRBD1 agrees at 7 bases. The ends lost 7 bases at V and 1 base at J; junction bases unmatched: 9. Germline CDR1 reads SQVTM; CDR2 reads ANQGSEA. This CDR3 spans 14 amino acids. For the CDR3, the DNA is TGCAGCGGCCTGGGGCAGGGGGAGAACACTGAAGCTTTCTTT. Encoded protein: CSGLGQGENTEAFF.

The V and J genes are TRBV5-1 and TRBJ2-7; either TRBD1 or TRBD2 may fit D (5 bases each). CDR3 size: 11 residues. V lost 0 bases and J 13 bases, leaving 11 bases between the germline ends. The germline gives CDR1 SGHRS, CDR2 YFSETQ. The CDR3, as DNA: TGCGCCAGCAGCTTGGAGGGGACCGACTACTTC. Encoded protein: CASSLEGTDYF.

The rearrangement links TRBV28 to TRBJ1-5; D may be TRBD1 (6 bases). The V and J ends lost 6 bases and 0 bases respectively, with 9 bases between them. The CDR3 sequence is 14 residues long. Germline-derived CDR1 and CDR2 are MDHEN and SYDVKM. The CDR3 DNA is TGTGCCAGCAGAGGGGGTTTTAGCAATCAGCCCCAGCATTTT. It yields the protein CASRGGFSNQPQHF. The entire variable domain, with the rest obtained from reference TRBV28 and TRBJ1-5, is as follows: DVKVTQSSRYLVKRTGEKVFLECVQDMDHENMFWYRQDPGLGLRLIYFSYDVKMKEKGDIPEGYSVSREKKERFSLILESASTNQTSMYLCASRGGFSNQPQHFGDGTRLSIL.

The V gene is TRBV27, the J gene TRBJ2-4, with 8 bases that match TRBD2. The V segment lost 3 bases and the J segment 6 bases; nucleotides outside the gene matches: 7. Germline CDR1 reads MNHEY; CDR2 reads SMNVEV (reference sequence). This CDR3 is built from 15 residues. This CDR3 is CASSLVSGAPNIQYF. The DNA for the CDR3 is TGTGCCAGCAGTTTGGTTAGCGGGGCCCCAAACATTCAGTACTTC.

The V gene is TRBV7-3, the J gene TRBJ2-1, with 12 bases aligning to TRBD2. The CDR3 runs to 16 residues. CDR1 and CDR2 from the germline V gene are SGHTA and FQGTGA. Losses at the gene ends were 6 bases for V and 6 bases for J; bases not matched to a gene: 9. CDR3 DNA: TGTGCCAGCAGTTCTGGCACTAGCGGGAGGAGCAATGAGCAGTTCTTC. Amino acid sequence: CASSSGTSGRSNEQFF.

For the CDR3, the DNA is TGTGCCAGCAGCGGGGGGACAGGGTCTAATGGCTACACCTTC. This sequence encodes CASSGGTGSNGYTF. The gene calls are TRBV9 and TRBJ1-2, with 9 bases fitting TRBD1. CDR1 SGDLS and CDR2 YYNGEE come from the germline V gene. V lost 3 bases to trimming and J lost 6 bases; unmatched junction nucleotides: 6. This CDR3 has 14 amino acids.

The V and J genes are TRBV6-1 and TRBJ2-3; a possible D gene is TRBD2 (7 bases). The V end lost 10 bases, the J end lost 0 bases, and 17 bases lay between the germline ends. The germline CDR1 and CDR2 sequences are MNHNS and SASEGT. The CDR3 is made up of 15 amino acids. As DNA, the CDR3 is TGTGCCACCGGCCTGGCGGGGGCCAGCACAGATACGCAGTATTTT. This translates into CATGLAGASTDTQYF.

The chain has TRBV6-5 and TRBJ2-7, with D tentatively TRBD2 (5 bases). V shed 6 bases and J shed 4 bases, with 10 bases lying between them. The CDR3 loop spans 12 amino acids. Germline V gene lookup returns CDR1 MNHEY and CDR2 SVGAGI. In DNA, the CDR3 is TGTGCCAGCAGCTTGACTATTTACGAGCAGTACTTC. Its protein is CASSLTIYEQYF.

The chain combines TRBV2 with TRBJ2-7; 7 nucleotides agree with TRBD1. The CDR3 length is 14 residues. In germline, CDR1 is SNHLY, CDR2 FYNNEI. The junction had 4 bases not matched to a gene; V was cut back by 3 bases and J by 2 bases. CDR3 loop: CASSDRGFTYEQYF. The CDR3 DNA reads TGTGCCAGCAGTGACAGGGGGTTTACCTACGAGCAGTACTTC.

The chain is built from TRBV4-2 and TRBJ2-5; 8 nucleotides line up with TRBD1. Germline trimming cut 0 bases from V and 4 bases from J; bases unmatched to any gene: 4. The germline V gene has CDR1 LGHNA and CDR2 YNFKEQ. The CDR3 is 15 amino acids. In nucleotides, the CDR3 is TGTGCCAGCAGCCAAGAGCAGGGGGCGAGAGAGACCCAGTACTTC. Protein sequence: CASSQEQGARETQYF.

V gene TRBV27 combines with J gene TRBJ2-2; 14 bases are a match to TRBD2. With V trimmed by 5 bases and J by 6 bases, 11 bases remained unmatched. This CDR3 is built from 18 residues. CDR1 and CDR2 from the germline V gene are MNHEY and SMNVEV (reference sequence). The CDR3 region has the DNA TGTGCCAGCAGTAGACAGGGACTAGCGGGAGTCGTCTCCGGGGAGCTGTTTTTT. Protein sequence: CASSRQGLAGVVSGELFF.

CDR3 DNA: TGTGCCAGCAGTTTGGGCGGTACCTATGGCTACACCTTC. Translation: CASSLGGTYGYTF. The chain combines TRBV27 with TRBJ1-2; D not certain. The CDR3 has 13 residues. Per the germline V gene, CDR1 is MNHEY and CDR2 is SMNVEV (reference sequence). The V and J ends lost 3 bases and 4 bases respectively, with 9 bases between them.

The rearrangement joins TRBV7-9 to TRBJ1-1; the D gene is possibly TRBD1 (5 bases). V dropped 1 base and J dropped 0 bases, with 18 bases sitting between them. The CDR3 covers 18 residues. Germline loops: CDR1 SEHNR, CDR2 FQNEAQ (reference sequence). DNA of the CDR3: TGTGCCAGCAGCTTAGAATCAGCAGGGCGTATAATGAACACTGAAGCTTTCTTT. Its translation is CASSLESAGRIMNTEAFF.

As for this clone: No conserved phenylalanine or tryptophan is present at the end of the CDR3, so a read error is the likely explanation. Because the CDR3's place on the DNA is in doubt, the DNA is left out and the CDR3 is given as listed by TCRdb. The genes are TRBV7-9 and TRBJ2-7; TRBD1, as called in the table, went unchecked against the DNA. CDR1 and CDR2 (germline): SEHNR, FQNEAQ (reference sequence). The CDR3 sequence runs 12 residues, both termini included. The CDR3 loop reads CASSLGQGSLSS.

The J gene is TRBJ2-2, the V gene TRBV9; D is undetermined. Between the trimmed V and J ends, which lost 0 bases and 6 bases, there was a span of 6 bases. The CDR3 is 13 residues long. Germline values: CDR1 SGDLS, CDR2 YYNGEE. The CDR3 DNA is TGTGCCAGCAGCGTAGACAATCCCGGGGAGCTGTTTTTT. It is translated as CASSVDNPGELFF.

The J gene is TRBJ1-5, the V gene TRBV2, with 9 bases lining up with TRBD1. The V gene's germline CDR1 is SNHLY and CDR2 FYNNEI. This CDR3 comprises 18 residues. Unmatched junction bases numbered 14, after V lost 4 bases and J lost 4 bases. CDR3 in DNA: TGTGCCAGCAGTGGGACAGGGGACCAGTGGGGGTGGAATCAGCCCCAGCATTTT. Translation: CASSGTGDQWGWNQPQHF.

This chain connects TRBV5-6 to TRBJ2-5; a weak D match, TRBD2 (5 bases). The better agreement between TRBJ2-7 and the DNA end casts doubt on the J call. CDR1 is SGHDT, CDR2 YYEEEE, per germline. The CDR3 length is 12 residues. This chain's CDR3 is CASSPSGYEQYF. The CDR3 DNA follows: TGTGCCAGCAGCCCGTCGGGGTACGAGCAGTACTTC.

This chain uses TRBV11-2 with TRBJ2-1; tentative D call: TRBD2 (7 bases). V dropped 3 bases and J dropped 2 bases, with 14 bases sitting between them. The CDR3 runs to 16 residues. The V gene's germline CDR1 is SGHAT and CDR2 FQNNGV. CDR3 sequence: CASSLGGGLAYNEQFF. The CDR3 DNA follows: TGTGCCAGCAGCTTGGGGGGGGGCCTTGCCTACAATGAGCAGTTCTTC.

This clone was recorded only once. J is TRBJ2-1 and V is TRBV19; D is perhaps TRBD1 (7 bases). This CDR3 spans 16 amino acids. The germline V gene encodes CDR1 LNHDA and CDR2 SQIVND (reference sequence). With 10 bases removed from V and 8 bases from J, the gap between germline ends came to 27 bases. The CDR3 loop reads CATSARRLTGRYEQFF. The CDR3 DNA reads as TGTGCCACCTCCGCGCGCCGGTTGACAGGGAGGTATGAGCAGTTCTTC.

The chain joins TRBV6-5 to TRBJ2-5; D might be TRBD1 or TRBD2, each matching 7 bases. The germline V and J ends were trimmed by 5 bases and 4 bases, with 14 bases remaining between them. The germline V gene has CDR1 MNHEY and CDR2 SVGAGI. CDR3 size: 14 residues. This CDR3 is CASSDQGGRETQYF. DNA for the CDR3: TGTGCCAGCAGTGATCAGGGGGGGAGAGAGACCCAGTACTTC.

The genes are TRBV6-5 and TRBJ2-7; a weak D match, TRBD2 (6 bases). The length of the CDR3 is 13 residues. Between the trimmed V and J ends, which lost 5 bases and 3 bases, there was a span of 11 bases. CDR1 is MNHEY, CDR2 SVGAGI, per germline. CDR3 loop: CASSPGEGYEQYF. The CDR3, as DNA: TGTGCCAGCAGTCCGGGGGAAGGCTACGAGCAGTACTTC.

This chain links TRBV7-9 with TRBJ2-7, with 10 nucleotides matching TRBD2. The CDR3 extends over 19 amino acids. After removal of 3 bases from V and 7 bases from J, the junction contained 21 bases not matched to a gene. Germline loops: CDR1 SEHNR, CDR2 FQNEAQ (reference sequence). The CDR3 sequence: CASSLPLLEAGGPKEEQYF. As DNA, the CDR3 is TGTGCCAGCAGCTTGCCCCTTCTGGAAGCGGGAGGGCCGAAGGAAGAGCAGTACTTC.

This sequence joins TRBV7-9 and TRBJ1-1; maybe TRBD1 (5 bases). In germline, CDR1 is SEHNR, CDR2 FQNEAQ (reference sequence). The CDR3 runs 15 residues. V was trimmed by 5 bases and J by 0 bases, leaving 13 bases between them. The CDR3 DNA follows: TGTGCCAGCAGCCGAATCCGGGGCTTGAACACTGAAGCTTTCTTT. Encoded protein: CASSRIRGLNTEAFF.

V gene TRBV5-4 combines with J gene TRBJ1-2; D gene ambiguous. The CDR3 consists of 13 residues. Deletions cut 0 bases from V and 2 bases from J, with 5 bases between. Germline lookup yields CDR1 SGHNT and CDR2 YYREEE (reference sequence). The CDR3 coding sequence is TGTGCCAGCAGCTTGGAGGAGAACTATGGCTACACCTTC. Protein sequence: CASSLEENYGYTF.